Shown below are 32 T cell receptor beta chains from a single sample sequenced in a study. TCRdb fed the 5' RACE reads into MiXCR, producing one record per CDR3 protein. The sample lists approximately 30,000 distinct CDR3 sequences; roughly 24% were seen once. The sequenced sample was memory CD4+ T cells sorted from blood. Subset noted: memory CD4+ T cells, CD4+CD45RO+CD25-. Every receptor here comes from a female donor with breast cancer.

V is TRBV6-5 and J is TRBJ2-1; D remains unclear. This CDR3 is 13 amino acids long. The germline V gene encodes CDR1 MNHEY and CDR2 SVGAGI. The ends were cut back, 2 bases at V and 4 bases at J, with 6 bases in the middle. CDR3 coding DNA: TGTGCCAGCAGTTACGGTCAGTACAATGAGCAGTTCTTC. Translated: CASSYGQYNEQFF.

This chain links TRBV3-1 with TRBJ2-3; a possible D gene is TRBD1 (5 bases). CDR1 and CDR2 (germline): LGHDT, YNNKEL (reference sequence). This CDR3 region has 11 residues. V dropped 3 bases and J dropped 11 bases, with 9 bases sitting between them. The CDR3 nucleotides read TGTGCCAGCAGCCAGGCAGGGAAGCAGTATTTT. Its translation: CASSQAGKQYF.

The chain couples TRBV28 to TRBJ2-1, with D unclear. Germline CDR1 and CDR2: MDHEN and SYDVKM. With 4 bases removed from V and 0 bases from J, the gap between germline ends came to 10 bases. This CDR3 is 15 amino acids long. CDR3 loop: CASSSGRYSYNEQFF. The CDR3 DNA is TGTGCCAGCAGTTCGGGCCGTTACTCCTACAATGAGCAGTTCTTC.

The chain employs TRBV24-1 and TRBJ1-1; D may be TRBD1 (6 bases). CDR1 is KGHDR, CDR2 SFDVKD, per germline. The CDR3 runs 13 residues. The ends were cut back, 4 bases at V and 4 bases at J, with 9 bases in the middle. This CDR3 reads CATSDPDSTEAFF. The CDR3, as DNA: TGTGCCACCAGTGACCCGGACAGCACTGAAGCTTTCTTT.

The rearrangement links TRBV7-3 to TRBJ2-2; 8 bases match TRBD2. Germline assignment: CDR1 SGHTA and CDR2 FQGTGA. The CDR3 contains 19 residues. Trimming removed 5 bases from V and 0 bases from J; junction bases left unmatched: 14. The CDR3 DNA reads as TGTGCCAGCAGCCTTCGACTAGCGCGGAGGAACGCGAACACCGGGGAGCTGTTTTTT. Translating gives CASSLRLARRNANTGELFF.

This clonotype came up many times. The V and J genes are TRBV7-9 and TRBJ2-1; no firm D call. The CDR3 is 15 residues long. The germline V and J ends were trimmed by 3 bases and 0 bases, with 9 bases remaining between them. CDR1 and CDR2 (germline): SEHNR, FQNEAQ (reference sequence). The CDR3 DNA reads TGTGCCAGCAGCTTGTTACCCAGCTCCTACAATGAGCAGTTCTTC. It yields the protein CASSLLPSSYNEQFF.

The chain recombines TRBV12-3 or TRBV12-4 with TRBJ1-5, with D possibly being TRBD1 (5 bases). V was trimmed by 6 bases and J by 1 base, leaving 7 bases between them. The length of the CDR3 is 13 residues. As DNA, the CDR3 is TGTGCCAGCAGAGGGGTGAGCAATCAGCCCCAGCATTTT. Its protein product is CASRGVSNQPQHF.

This clonotype was recorded many times. V usage is TRBV27 and J usage is TRBJ2-7, with TRBD1 matching over 10 bases. The junction had 2 bases not matched to a gene; V was cut back by 0 bases and J by 6 bases. The V gene's germline CDR1 is MNHEY and CDR2 SMNVEV (reference sequence). The CDR3 consists of 14 residues. The CDR3 nucleotides read TGTGCCAGCAGTTTATCCGGGACAGGGGTCGAGCAGTACTTC. Translation: CASSLSGTGVEQYF.

This clonotype was observed a few times. The chain couples TRBV27 to TRBJ2-4; TRBD1 might be the D (6 bases). The CDR3 loop spans 13 amino acids. Trimming cost V 2 bases and J 9 bases, with 11 bases left between them. CDR1 and CDR2 (germline): MNHEY, SMNVEV (reference sequence). The CDR3 DNA reads TGTGCCAGCAGTTTAGGGGGCTTAGGCATTCAGTACTTC. Protein sequence: CASSLGGLGIQYF.

CDR3 sequence (DNA): TGTGCTAGCGGCTTAGGGGACAGGAGCTCTGGAAACACCATATATTTT. It translates to CASGLGDRSSGNTIYF. This chain links TRBV7-7 with TRBJ1-3; 8 nucleotides match TRBD1. The germline V gene encodes CDR1 SSHAT and CDR2 FNYEAQ (reference sequence). The CDR3 covers 16 residues.

With regard to this clonotype: This may arise from a read error, as a much more abundant clone is one base away. This chain links TRBV15 with TRBJ1-5, with no clear D. The CDR3 is 14 residues long. V was cut by 6 bases and J by 7 bases, with 16 bases left in between. Germline CDR1 is LNHNV and CDR2 is YYDKDF (reference sequence). CDR3 residues: CATSHPVGEQPQHF. The CDR3 DNA sequence: TGTGCCACCAGTCACCCAGTGGGCGAGCAGCCCCAGCATTTT.

This CDR3 reads CASSLGLAGGQETQYF. Here the CDR3 DNA reads TGTGCCAGCAGCTTAGGACTAGCGGGGGGCCAGGAGACCCAGTACTTC. V is TRBV7-3 and J is TRBJ2-5; TRBD2 matches 14 bases. Germline trimming cut 2 bases from V and 5 bases from J; bases unmatched to any gene: 4. Germline CDR1 and CDR2: SGHTA and FQGTGA. The CDR3 covers 16 residues. The complete variable domain, with remaining parts taken from reference TRBV7-3 and TRBJ2-5, reads GAGVSQTPSNKVTEKGKYVELRCDPISGHTALYWYRQSLGQGPEFLIYFQGTGAADDSGLPNDRFFAVRPEGSVSTLKIQRTERGDSAVYLCASSLGLAGGQETQYFGPGTRLLVL.

This clonotype was picked up a small number of times. V is TRBV28 and J is TRBJ2-1; the D gene is possibly TRBD2 (5 bases). The CDR3 consists of 10 residues. Germline CDR1 reads MDHEN; CDR2 reads SYDVKM. V lost 10 bases and J lost 9, with 10 bases in between. The CDR3 bases are TGTGCCAACTCCGGGGTTGAGCAGTTCTTC. It encodes CANSGVEQFF.

Notes on this clonotype: It may be a read error: a sequence one base away is much more abundant. The chain is built from TRBV28 and TRBJ1-6; no definite D call. Germline V gene sequence: CDR1 MDHEN, CDR2 SYDVKM. V was shortened by 10 bases and J by 7 bases, with 11 bases between the two germline ends. The CDR3 covers 12 residues. As DNA, the CDR3 is TGTGCCAACCTGGGTCGGAATTCACCCCTCCACTTT. Encoded protein: CANLGRNSPLHF. Based on the CDR3 plus reference TRBV28 and TRBJ1-6, the full variable domain is DVKVTQSSRYLVKRTGEKVFLECVQDMDHENMFWYRQDPGLGLRLIYFSYDVKMKEKGDIPEGYSVSREKKERFSLILESASTNQTSMYLCANLGRNSPLHFGNGTRLTVT.

The table lists this clonotype with a few counts. The chain recombines TRBV7-2 with TRBJ2-7; D gene ambiguous. V was shortened by 3 bases and J by 2 bases, with 8 bases between the two germline ends. The CDR3 length is 13 residues. Looked up from germline, CDR1 is SGHTA and CDR2 is FQGNSA. For the CDR3, the DNA is TGTGCCAGCAGCTTCGTCCAAACCTACGAGCAGTACTTC. Its translation: CASSFVQTYEQYF. The variable domain in full, completed from reference TRBV7-2 and TRBJ2-7, reads GAGVSQSPSNKVTEKGKDVELRCDPISGHTALYWYRQSLGQGLEFLIYFQGNSAPDKSGLPSDRFSAERTGGSVSTLTIQRTQQEDSAVYLCASSFVQTYEQYFGPGTRLTVT.

Remarks on this clonotype: Just one base apart from a much larger clone, this may be a read error. The chain recombines TRBV4-1 with TRBJ2-7; D not certain. The CDR3 has 15 amino acids. Germline V CDR1 and CDR2: MGHRA, YSYEKL. The DNA for the CDR3 is TGCGCCAGCAGCCAAGAAGCGCGCAGATCCTACGAGCAGCACTTC. This sequence encodes CASSQEARRSYEQHF.

The V gene is TRBV7-2, the J gene TRBJ1-6; D is unclear. The CDR3 is 13 residues long. Germline V gene lookup returns CDR1 SGHTA and CDR2 FQGNSA. The V end was cut by 3 bases, the J end by 9 bases, with 9 bases between. CDR3 region: CASSLGAGSPLHF. For the CDR3, the DNA is TGTGCCAGCAGCTTGGGAGCCGGTTCACCCCTCCACTTT. The variable domain in full, with the rest retrieved from reference TRBV7-2 and TRBJ1-6, is GAGVSQSPSNKVTEKGKDVELRCDPISGHTALYWYRQSLGQGLEFLIYFQGNSAPDKSGLPSDRFSAERTGGSVSTLTIQRTQQEDSAVYLCASSLGAGSPLHFGNGTRLTVT.

By its share, this clonotype is medium-sized (0.01 to 0.1%). The chain's CDR3 is CASTLGGLEYGYTF. CDR3 sequence (DNA): TGTGCCAGCACCCTTGGGGGGCTGGAGTATGGCTACACCTTC. V gene TRBV12-3 or TRBV12-4 combines with J gene TRBJ1-2, with D perhaps TRBD1 (6 bases). Trimming shortened V by 7 bases and J by 5 bases, and 17 bases separated the two germline ends. CDR3 size: 14 residues.

In its sample, this clonotype ranks as medium-sized. The rearrangement links TRBV4-1 to TRBJ2-1; 9 bases match TRBD2. Germline-derived CDR1 and CDR2 are MGHRA and YSYEKL. V lost 0 bases to trimming and J lost 4 bases; unmatched junction nucleotides: 4. The CDR3 length is 16 residues. The DNA of the CDR3 is TGCGCCAGCAGCCAAGAAGCTAGCGGGAATTACAATGAGCAGTTCTTC. Translated: CASSQEASGNYNEQFF.

This clonotype was detected only once. The rearrangement uses TRBV5-1 and TRBJ2-2, with TRBD2 matching 8 bases. In germline, CDR1 is SGHRS, CDR2 YFSETQ. V lost 7 bases, J lost 6 bases, and 11 bases stayed unmatched. CDR3 length equals 15 residues. CDR3 DNA sequence: TGCGCCAGCCGCCCAGCGGGAGATGTGGCCGGGGAGCTGTTTTTT. Its protein product is CASRPAGDVAGELFF.

In this sample, this clonotype turned up a few times. The chain couples TRBV19 to TRBJ1-5; no reliable D call. Germline loops: CDR1 LNHDA, CDR2 SQIVND (reference sequence). There are 13 residues in the CDR3. V was shortened by 3 bases and J by 8 bases, with 11 bases between the two germline ends. CDR3 in DNA: TGTGCCAGTAGTATTCGTCAGGTTGAGCCCCAGCATTTT. Protein product: CASSIRQVEPQHF.

V usage is TRBV29-1 and J usage is TRBJ2-1; 10 bases agree with TRBD2. Germline lookup yields CDR1 SQVTM and CDR2 ANQGSEA. The CDR3 is made up of 15 amino acids. Trimming removed 3 bases from V and 6 bases from J; junction bases left unmatched: 8. CDR3 loop: CSVDLAGGLFNEQFF. The CDR3, as DNA: TGCAGCGTTGATTTAGCGGGAGGTCTCTTCAATGAGCAGTTCTTC.

This clonotype has ten or more counts. This sequence joins TRBV9 and TRBJ2-2; unclear D gene. Trimming shortened V by 0 bases and J by 6 bases, and 3 bases separated the two germline ends. The CDR3 has 12 amino acids. Germline assignment: CDR1 SGDLS and CDR2 YYNGEE. In nucleotides, the CDR3 is TGTGCCAGCAGCGTAGGGCCCGGGGAGCTGTTTTTT. Translation gives CASSVGPGELFF.

The chain combines TRBV7-2 with TRBJ2-7, with D possibly TRBD1 on 7 matching bases. Between the trimmed V and J ends, which lost 1 base and 2 bases, there was a span of 12 bases. The CDR3 has 15 amino acids. From germline, CDR1 is SGHTA and CDR2 FQGNSA. CDR3 residues: CASSLVGRGAYEQYF. In nucleotides, the CDR3 is TGTGCCAGCAGCTTAGTGGGCAGGGGGGCCTACGAGCAGTACTTC.

Details on this clonotype: Compared with germline, one end of the junction differs, possibly owing to a read error. J is TRBJ1-5 and V is TRBV4-1; D might be TRBD1 (5 bases). Germline CDR1 MGHRA, CDR2 YSYEKL. This CDR3 is built from 16 residues. CDR3 protein: CASGQRRLGVNQPQHF. In nucleotides, the CDR3 is TGCGCCAGCGGCCAGCGGAGGTTAGGGGTCAATCAGCCCCAGCATTTT.

This chain connects TRBV7-9 to TRBJ2-1; TRBD2 agrees at 9 bases. This CDR3 contains 16 residues. Germline V gene data show CDR1 as SEHNR and CDR2 as FQNEAQ (reference sequence). V dropped 5 bases and J dropped 2; count of bases not matched to a gene: 7. CDR3 loop: CASSLSTSGPYNEQFF. The CDR3 region has the DNA TGTGCCAGCAGCCTCTCGACTAGCGGTCCCTACAATGAGCAGTTCTTC.

This clonotype was observed a handful of times. The CDR3 protein is CASSYSISGGNEQYF. The CDR3 nucleotides are TGTGCCAGCAGTTACTCGATTTCAGGGGGAAACGAGCAGTACTTC. The genes are TRBV6-6 and TRBJ2-7, with 7 bases aligning to TRBD1. Germline values: CDR1 MNHNY, CDR2 SVGAGI (reference sequence). The ends lost 0 bases at V and 5 bases at J; junction bases unmatched: 7. The CDR3 has 15 amino acids.

On this clonotype itself: The junction departs from the called germline gene at one end, perhaps through a read error. The chain carries TRBV20-1 and TRBJ1-3; 7 nucleotides line up with TRBD1. The CDR3 sequence is 13 residues long. The germline gives CDR1 DFQATT, CDR2 SNEGSKA (reference sequence). The CDR3 sequence is CSASDRAGNTLYF. CDR3 coding DNA: TGCAGTGCTAGTGACAGGGCTGGAAACACCCTATATTTT.

This clonotype was observed many times. The genes are TRBV9 and TRBJ2-7, with 7 bases fitting TRBD2. V dropped 0 bases and J dropped 2; count of bases not matched to a gene: 5. This CDR3 contains 15 residues. Germline V gives CDR1 SGDLS, CDR2 YYNGEE. The CDR3 spells CASSVGGGEAYEQYF. CDR3 coding DNA: TGTGCCAGCAGCGTAGGGGGAGGGGAAGCCTACGAGCAGTACTTC.

This clonotype was detected a few times. This chain joins TRBV25-1 and TRBJ2-7; the D gene is possibly TRBD1 (6 bases). Trimming removed 2 bases at V and 7 bases at J, with 12 bases between. Germline-derived CDR1 and CDR2 are MGHDK and SYGVNS. The length of the CDR3 is 13 residues. The CDR3 DNA reads as TGTGCCAGCAGTGAAGGGACACTCCAGGAGCAGTACTTC. This gives the protein CASSEGTLQEQYF.

This clonotype was observed many times. The chain uses TRBV4-3 and TRBJ2-1; 11 positions agree with TRBD2. The germline V gene has CDR1 LGHNA and CDR2 YSLEER. The CDR3 length is 21 residues. V lost 4 bases, J lost 2 bases, and 19 bases stayed unmatched. Here the CDR3 reads CASSRYRDRASSGRAYNEQFF. The CDR3 DNA is TGCGCCAGCAGCCGGTACCGGGACAGGGCCAGTAGCGGGAGGGCCTACAATGAGCAGTTCTTC.

This clonotype was seen repeatedly, ten times or more. The germline gene is not matched at one end of the junction; a read error may be the cause. J is TRBJ2-2 and V is TRBV7-6; D may match TRBD1 or TRBD2 (5 bases each). Looked up from germline, CDR1 is SGHVS and CDR2 is FNYEAQ. The CDR3 length is 17 residues. CDR3 DNA: TGTGCCAGCAGCTTAGCCCCGGGACCCACGAAAACCGGGGAGCTGTTTTTT. This encodes CASSLAPGPTKTGELFF.